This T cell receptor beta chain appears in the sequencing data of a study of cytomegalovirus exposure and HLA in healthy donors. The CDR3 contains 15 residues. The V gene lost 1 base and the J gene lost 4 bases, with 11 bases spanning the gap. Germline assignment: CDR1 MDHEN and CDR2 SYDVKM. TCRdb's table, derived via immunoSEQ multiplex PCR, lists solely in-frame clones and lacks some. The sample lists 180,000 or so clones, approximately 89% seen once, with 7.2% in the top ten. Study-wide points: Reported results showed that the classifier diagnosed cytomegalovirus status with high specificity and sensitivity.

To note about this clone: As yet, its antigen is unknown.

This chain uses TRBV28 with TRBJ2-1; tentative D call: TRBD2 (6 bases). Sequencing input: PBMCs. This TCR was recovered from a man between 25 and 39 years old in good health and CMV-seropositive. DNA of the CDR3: TGTGCCAGCAGTTTATCCGCTAGCGTATACAATGAGCAGTTCTTC. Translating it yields CASSLSASVYNEQFF. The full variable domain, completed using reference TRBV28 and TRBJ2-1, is DVKVTQSSRYLVKRTGEKVFLECVQDMDHENMFWYRQDPGLGLRLIYFSYDVKMKEKGDIPEGYSVSREKKERFSLILESASTNQTSMYLCASSLSASVYNEQFFGPGTRLTVL.